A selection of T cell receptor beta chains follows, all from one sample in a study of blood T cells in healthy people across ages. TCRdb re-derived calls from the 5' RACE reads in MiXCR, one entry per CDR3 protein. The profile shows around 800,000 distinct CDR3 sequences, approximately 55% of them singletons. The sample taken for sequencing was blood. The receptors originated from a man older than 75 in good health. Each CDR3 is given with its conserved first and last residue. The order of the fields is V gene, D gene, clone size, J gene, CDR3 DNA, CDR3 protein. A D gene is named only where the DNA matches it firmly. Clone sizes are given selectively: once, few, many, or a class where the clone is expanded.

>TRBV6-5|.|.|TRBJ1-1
TGTGCCAGCAGTTACAGGTCTATAGGGCGGAACGCTGAAGCTTTCTTT
CASSYRSIGRNAEAFF
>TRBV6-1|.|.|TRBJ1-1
TGTGCCAGCACCTATGGGGGTGAGGCGGACATGAACACTGAAGCTTTCTTT
CASTYGGEADMNTEAFF
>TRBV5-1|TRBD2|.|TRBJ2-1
TGCGCCAGCAGCTTCCGGCCGGCCGGGACTAGCTCCTACAATGAGCAGTTCTTC
CASSFRPAGTSSYNEQFF
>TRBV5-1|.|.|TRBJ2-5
TGCGCCAGCAGTTCAGGGACATCCGGAGTAGAGACCCAGTACTTC
CASSSGTSGVETQYF
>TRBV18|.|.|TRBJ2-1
TGTGCCAGCTCGACCCAAGTTGCCACCGCCTACAATGAGCAGTTCTTC
CASSTQVATAYNEQFF
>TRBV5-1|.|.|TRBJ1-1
TGCGCCAGCTTCCAGGGTCCCATGAACACTGAAGCTTTCTTT
CASFQGPMNTEAFF
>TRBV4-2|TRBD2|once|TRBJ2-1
TGTGCCAGCAGCCCGACTAGCGGGAGTTTCAATGAGCAGTTCTTC
CASSPTSGSFNEQFF
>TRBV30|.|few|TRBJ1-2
TGTGCCGGGAGTACCGGGATCGGCTACACCTTC
CAGSTGIGYTF
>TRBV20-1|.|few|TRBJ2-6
TGCAGTGCTAGAGATCCGAGAGGGAGCGTCCTGACTTTC
CSARDPRGSVLTF
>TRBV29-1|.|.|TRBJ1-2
TGCAGCTCCGGGACAACCTATGGCTACACCTTC
CSSGTTYGYTF
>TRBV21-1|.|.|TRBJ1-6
TGTGCCAGCAGCAAACACGTCAGACAGAATAATTCACCCCTCCACTTT
CASSKHVRQNNSPLHF
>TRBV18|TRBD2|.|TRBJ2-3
TGTGCCAGCTCACCAGGGACTAGCGGCCCCACGGGGACAGATACGCAGTATTTT
CASSPGTSGPTGTDTQYF
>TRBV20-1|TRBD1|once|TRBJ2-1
TGCAGTGCTCCCGGGACAGGGGGTTCTAACCTCTACAATGAGCAGTTCTTC
CSAPGTGGSNLYNEQFF
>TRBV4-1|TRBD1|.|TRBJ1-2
TGCGCCAGCAGCCAAGTTGGGACAGGGGAGGACACCTTC
CASSQVGTGEDTF
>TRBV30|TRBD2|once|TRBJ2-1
TGTGCCTGGAGCTATGACGGGACTAGCGGGAGTGAGCAGTTCTTC
CAWSYDGTSGSEQFF
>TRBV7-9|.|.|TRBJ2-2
TGTGCCAGCAGCTTAGCGCAGGGATTCGGGACCGGGAACACCGGGGAGCTGTTTTTT
CASSLAQGFGTGNTGELFF
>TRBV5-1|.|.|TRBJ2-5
TGCGCCAGCTCCCCCGGGTTTGGGCAAGAGACCCAGTACTTC
CASSPGFGQETQYF
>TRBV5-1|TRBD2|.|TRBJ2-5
TGCGCCAGCAGCTTGGATCTAGCGGAAGAGACCCAGTACTTC
CASSLDLAEETQYF
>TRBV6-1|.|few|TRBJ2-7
TGTGCCAGCAGTGGACCGATAATTCTCTACGAGCAGTACTTC
CASSGPIILYEQYF
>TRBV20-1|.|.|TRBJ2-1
TGCAGTGCTGCTGGGGTGACCTACAATGAGCAGTTCTTC
CSAAGVTYNEQFF
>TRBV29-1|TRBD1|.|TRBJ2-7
TGCAGCGTTGGAGGCCGGGACAGGGGATACGAGCAGTACTTC
CSVGGRDRGYEQYF
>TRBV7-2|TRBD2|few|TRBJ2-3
TGTGCCAGCAGCTTAAGACCGGGACTAGCGACAGATACGCAGTATTTT
CASSLRPGLATDTQYF
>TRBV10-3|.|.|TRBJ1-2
TGTGCCATCAGTGAGGTCGCAGGGCGAGGCTACACCTTC
CAISEVAGRGYTF
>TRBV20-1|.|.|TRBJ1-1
TGCAGTGCAACGACTCTGGACACTGAAGCTTTCTTT
CSATTLDTEAFF
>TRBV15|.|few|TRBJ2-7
TGTGCCACCAGCAGAGATGGGGACCAGATATACGAGCAGTACTTC
CATSRDGDQIYEQYF
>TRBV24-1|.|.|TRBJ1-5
TGTGCCACCAGTGACCCTGACGGGAATCAGCCCCAGCATTTT
CATSDPDGNQPQHF
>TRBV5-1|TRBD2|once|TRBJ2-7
TGCGCCAGCAGCACGGGACTAGCGCAGACCGAGCAGTACTTC
CASSTGLAQTEQYF
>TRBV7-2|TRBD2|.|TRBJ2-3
TGTGCCAGCAGCTCCCTAGCGGGCCACTTCACAGATACGCAGTATTTT
CASSSLAGHFTDTQYF
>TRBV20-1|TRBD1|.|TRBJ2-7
TGCAGTGCTGAGGACAGGGGATCGGAAATTAAGTACTTC
CSAEDRGSEIKYF
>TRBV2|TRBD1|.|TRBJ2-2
TGTGCCAGCGGAAGACAGGGGGCGGACACCGGGGAGCTGTTTTTT
CASGRQGADTGELFF
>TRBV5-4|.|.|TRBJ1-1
TGTGCCAGCAGCTTGAAAATGGTGAACACTGAAGCTTTCTTT
CASSLKMVNTEAFF
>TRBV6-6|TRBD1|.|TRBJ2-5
TGTGCCAGCAGTGGAGGACAGGGGGCGAGAGAGCAGTACTTC
CASSGGQGAREQYF
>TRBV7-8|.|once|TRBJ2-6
TGTGCCAGCAGCGGTCGGGCCATCCCCTCTGGGGCCAACGTCCTGACTTTC
CASSGRAIPSGANVLTF
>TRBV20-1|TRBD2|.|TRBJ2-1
TGCAGTGCCCGGCCCGGACTAGCGGTATACAATGAGCAGTTCTTC
CSARPGLAVYNEQFF
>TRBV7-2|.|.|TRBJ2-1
TGTGCCAGCACCGTAGGTCCCATTTCCTACAATGAGCAGTTCTTC
CASTVGPISYNEQFF
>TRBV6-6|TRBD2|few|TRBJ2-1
TGTGCCAGCAGGCGCGGGAGTGCCCATGAGCAGTTCTTC
CASRRGSAHEQFF
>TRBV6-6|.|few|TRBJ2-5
TGTGCCAGCAGTTATGGGCAAGAGACCCAGTACTTC
CASSYGQETQYF
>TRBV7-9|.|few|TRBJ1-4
TGTGCCAGCATCCAGGGTGCAACTAATGAAAAACTGTTTTTT
CASIQGATNEKLFF
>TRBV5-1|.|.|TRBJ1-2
TGCGCCAGCAGCTTGGAGATCGGGGCCAACTATGGCTACACCTTC
CASSLEIGANYGYTF
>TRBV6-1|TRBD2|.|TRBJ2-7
TGTGCCAGCAGTGAAAATTCCGGGACTATCGAGCAGTACTTC
CASSENSGTIEQYF
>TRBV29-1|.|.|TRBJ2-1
TGCAGCGTTGAAGATCCCCGGGATAGTCCGAGCTCCGACAATGAGCAGTTCTTC
CSVEDPRDSPSSDNEQFF
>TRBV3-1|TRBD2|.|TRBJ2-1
TGTGCCAGCAGCCAAGTTTCTTGGGACTACTACAATGAGCAGTTCTTC
CASSQVSWDYYNEQFF
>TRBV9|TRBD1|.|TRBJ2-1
TGTGCCAGCAGCGTAACCCCGGGACAGGGCGGCAATGAGCAGTTCTTC
CASSVTPGQGGNEQFF
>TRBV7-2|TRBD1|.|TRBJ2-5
TGTGCCAGCAGCAAAGCCCCCTTAGGACAGGGGGCGGAGACCCAGTACTTC
CASSKAPLGQGAETQYF
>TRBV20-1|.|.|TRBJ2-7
TGCAGTGCTAGAGGCCTAGAGGCGTACGAGCAGTACTTC
CSARGLEAYEQYF
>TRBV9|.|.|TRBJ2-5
TGTGCCAGCACCGGGGCCCAAGAGACCCAGTACTTC
CASTGAQETQYF
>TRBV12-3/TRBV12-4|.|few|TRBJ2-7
TGTGCCAGCAGTTTAGGGGACATCGAGCAGTACTTC
CASSLGDIEQYF
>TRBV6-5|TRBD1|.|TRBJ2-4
TGTGCCAGCAGCACCGGGACAGGGAAAAACATTCAGTACTTC
CASSTGTGKNIQYF
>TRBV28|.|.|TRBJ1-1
TGTGCCAGCAGTTTCTCAGGACAGACTGAAGCTTTCTTT
CASSFSGQTEAFF
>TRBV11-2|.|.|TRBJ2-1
TGTGCCAGCAGCTTAGATCCCCCCCACTCATCCTACAATGAGCAGTTCTTC
CASSLDPPHSSYNEQFF
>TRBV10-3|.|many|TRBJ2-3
TGTGCCATCAGGGAGGACACAGATACGCAGTATTTT
CAIREDTDTQYF
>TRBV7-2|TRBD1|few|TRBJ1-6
TGTGCCAGCCAGGACAGGGGTTACTATAATTCACCCCTCCACTTT
CASQDRGYYNSPLHF